This T cell receptor (beta chain) was captured in a study of response to subunit inactivated influenza vaccine. The ends lost 4 bases at V and 5 bases at J; junction bases unmatched: 12. This CDR3 contains 16 residues. In TCRdb, the RT-PCR reads were re-called with MiXCR into one record per CDR3 protein. The profile shows over 650,000 distinct CDR3 sequences, approximately 18% of them singletons. Material: PBMCs from blood, obtained less than 6 days after vaccination. The clonotype was recovered from a man aged 45 to 65 who received an inactivated influenza vaccine. The chain employs TRBV12-3 or TRBV12-4 and TRBJ2-7; 9 nucleotides match TRBD1. This CDR3 reads CASSWTGTGLFHEQYF. CDR3 nucleotides: TGTGCCAGCAGTTGGACCGGGACAGGGCTTTTCCACGAGCAGTACTTC.